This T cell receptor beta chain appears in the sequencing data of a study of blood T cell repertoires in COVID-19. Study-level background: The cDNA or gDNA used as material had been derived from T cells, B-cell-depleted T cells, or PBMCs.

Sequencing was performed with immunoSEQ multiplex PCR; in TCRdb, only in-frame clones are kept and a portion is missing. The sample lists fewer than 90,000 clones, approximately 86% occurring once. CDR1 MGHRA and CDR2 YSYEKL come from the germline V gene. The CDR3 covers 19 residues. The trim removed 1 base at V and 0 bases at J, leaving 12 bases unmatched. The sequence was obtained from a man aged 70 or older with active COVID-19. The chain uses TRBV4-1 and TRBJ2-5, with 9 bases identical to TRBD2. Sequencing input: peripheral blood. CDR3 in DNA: TGCGCCAGCAGCCAAGGTCAGGGAGCGGGAGGCCCTTACCAAGAGACCCAGTACTTC. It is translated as CASSQGQGAGGPYQETQYF.